The 30 T cell receptor beta chains below come from one sample, sequenced in a study of response to subunit inactivated influenza vaccine. One entry per CDR3 protein, called by TCRdb with MiXCR from the RT-PCR reads. The sample includes fewer than 600,000 distinct CDR3 sequences, roughly 7.6% seen only once; the top ten take around 13%. Source: PBMCs from blood, taken about 23 months after vaccination. The receptors derive from a man aged 50 to 69 who received an inactivated influenza vaccine.

This clonotype was found many times. The rearrangement uses TRBV27 and TRBJ2-1; D remains unclear. Between the trimmed V and J ends, which lost 8 bases and 6 bases, there was a span of 17 bases. Germline V lookup: CDR1 MNHEY, CDR2 SMNVEV (reference sequence). This CDR3 is 14 amino acids long. This chain's CDR3 is CASRKNRTRNEQFF. The CDR3 coding sequence is TGTGCCAGCCGAAAGAATCGGACCCGCAATGAGCAGTTCTTC.

This clonotype has more than one count but fewer than ten. This sequence joins TRBV4-3 and TRBJ1-2; the D gene is possibly TRBD1 (6 bases). From germline, CDR1 is LGHNA and CDR2 YSLEER. Deletions cut 0 bases from V and 1 base from J, with 12 bases between. This CDR3 comprises 16 residues. The CDR3 region is CASSQDYWGLNYGYTF. The DNA for the CDR3 is TGCGCCAGCAGCCAAGATTACTGGGGGCTTAACTATGGCTACACCTTC.

The sample holds many counts of this clonotype. The chain has TRBV27 and TRBJ1-2; D is perhaps TRBD1 (6 bases). Trimming cost V 3 bases and J 3 bases, with 8 bases left between them. The CDR3 consists of 13 residues. Germline CDR1 and CDR2: MNHEY and SMNVEV (reference sequence). The CDR3 DNA follows: TGTGCCAGCAGTTTTTACAGGGACTATGGCTACACCTTC. It translates to CASSFYRDYGYTF.

This clonotype was counted ten times or more. One junction end does not reproduce the germline sequence, and a read error may be involved. The J gene is TRBJ1-1, the V gene TRBV7-9; D remains ambiguous. CDR3 length: 14 amino acids. Germline-derived CDR1 and CDR2 are SEHNR and FQNEAQ (reference sequence). The CDR3 DNA follows: TGCGCCAGCAGCTTGGAGGGCTTGAACACTGAAGCTTTCTTT. Its translation is CASSLEGLNTEAFF.

The V and J genes are TRBV6-1 and TRBJ1-5; the match to TRBD1 covers 10 bases. The germline V gene has CDR1 MNHNS and CDR2 SASEGT. V dropped 6 bases and J dropped 5; count of bases not matched to a gene: 7. This CDR3 has 15 amino acids. The CDR3 sequence: CASRSGQGRDQPQHF. The CDR3 DNA reads as TGTGCCAGCAGATCGGGACAGGGGCGCGATCAGCCCCAGCATTTT.

This clonotype was observed a single time. The chain combines TRBV4-3 with TRBJ2-2; 8 nucleotides match TRBD2. Trimming took 0 bases from V and 6 from J; bases not matched to a gene: 3. This CDR3 contains 15 residues. Germline assignment: CDR1 LGHNA and CDR2 YSLEER. CDR3 in amino acids: CASSQDKRGSGELFF. CDR3 sequence (DNA): TGCGCCAGCAGCCAAGATAAGCGGGGGTCCGGGGAGCTGTTTTTT.

On this clonotype itself: Just one base apart from a much larger clone, this may be a read error. The V and J genes are TRBV20-1 and TRBJ2-1; TRBD2 agrees at 8 bases. The J call is uncertain, as TRBJ2-7 better fits the DNA end. The CDR3 spans 17 residues. CDR1 and CDR2 (germline): DFQATT, SNEGSKA (reference sequence). The CDR3 region is CSARDRGFSGVMDEQYF. CDR3 sequence (DNA): TGCAGTGCTAGAGATAGGGGGTTTAGCGGGGTCATGGATGAGCAGTACTTC.

This clonotype has just a few counts. The chain recombines TRBV5-1 with TRBJ1-1; D remains unclear. Trimming took 8 bases from V and 9 from J, leaving 17 bases between them. CDR1 and CDR2 from the germline V gene are SGHRS and YFSETQ. The CDR3 totals 12 residues. CDR3 loop: CASSRRRVKAFF. The CDR3 DNA reads as TGCGCCAGTTCAAGGCGGCGCGTCAAAGCTTTCTTT.

This clonotype occurred many times. This chain connects TRBV29-1 to TRBJ2-3; TRBD2 aligns across 9 bases. The CDR3 consists of 14 residues. Unmatched junction bases numbered 10, after V lost 6 bases and J lost 6 bases. Germline-derived CDR1 and CDR2 are SQVTM and ANQGSEA. The CDR3: CSVDSGRKIDTQYF. CDR3 DNA sequence: TGCAGCGTCGATAGCGGGAGAAAGATTGATACGCAGTATTTT.

This clonotype has just a few counts. This chain connects TRBV25-1 to TRBJ2-3, with D unresolved. The germline V gene encodes CDR1 MGHDK and CDR2 SYGVNS. Trimming left V 2 bases short and J 2 bases short, with 5 bases between. The CDR3 extends over 13 amino acids. CDR3 DNA: TGTGCCAGCAGTGAAGGGCACACAGATACGCAGTATTTT. Its protein product is CASSEGHTDTQYF.

The chain employs TRBV2 and TRBJ1-2, with 8 bases identical to TRBD1. Trimming took 4 bases from V and 4 from J; bases not matched to a gene: 11. The CDR3 contains 16 residues. Germline assignment: CDR1 SNHLY and CDR2 FYNNEI. CDR3 loop: CASSATGQGSGYGYTF. The CDR3 region has the DNA TGTGCCAGCAGTGCAACTGGACAGGGTAGTGGCTATGGCTACACCTTC.

This clonotype was counted a few times. V and J are TRBV5-1 and TRBJ2-2, with unresolved D. Germline values: CDR1 SGHRS, CDR2 YFSETQ. The ends were cut back, 0 bases at V and 7 bases at J, with 13 bases in the middle. The CDR3 consists of 15 residues. CDR3 in amino acids: CASSLATLTGGELFF. The CDR3 bases are TGCGCCAGCAGCTTGGCCACCCTTACCGGCGGGGAGCTGTTTTTT.

This clonotype has more than one count but fewer than ten. V is TRBV3-1 and J is TRBJ1-1; tentatively, D is TRBD1 (5 bases). Per germline, CDR1 LGHDT and CDR2 YNNKEL (reference sequence). There are 15 residues in the CDR3. Trimming stripped 0 bases from V and 4 bases from J, with 12 bases between. The CDR3 sequence: CASSQDFAGGTEAFF. Written as DNA, the CDR3 is TGTGCCAGCAGCCAAGACTTTGCTGGGGGCACTGAAGCTTTCTTT.

This clonotype has a count of ten or more. The rearrangement joins TRBV9 to TRBJ2-2, with a possible D match to TRBD2 (7 bases). CDR3 length equals 15 residues. V dropped 4 bases and J dropped 6 bases, with 16 bases sitting between them. Germline V gene data show CDR1 as SGDLS and CDR2 as YYNGEE. CDR3 DNA sequence: TGTGCCAGCAGCCCGGGGGGACACTTCCCCGGGGAGCTGTTTTTT. This translates into CASSPGGHFPGELFF.

The chain combines TRBV6-2 or TRBV6-3 with TRBJ2-5, with 11 nucleotides matching TRBD2. In germline, CDR1 is MNHEY, CDR2 SVGEGT. The CDR3 consists of 17 residues. J lost 5 bases, V lost 4 bases, and 12 bases had no gene match. CDR3 region: CASSFQLAGEFGETQYF. DNA for the CDR3: TGTGCCAGCAGTTTCCAACTAGCGGGGGAATTTGGCGAGACCCAGTACTTC.

This clonotype was found many times. The chain recombines TRBV29-1 with TRBJ2-3; TRBD1 matches 10 bases. Trimming removed 6 bases from V and 7 bases from J; junction bases left unmatched: 7. The CDR3 length is 13 residues. Looked up from germline, CDR1 is SQVTM and CDR2 is ANQGSEA. CDR3 amino acids: CSVRDRGGNTQYF. CDR3 in DNA: TGCAGCGTGAGGGACAGGGGAGGGAATACGCAGTATTTT.

The sample holds many counts of this clonotype. The chain has TRBV12-3 or TRBV12-4 and TRBJ1-1; maybe TRBD1 (5 bases). The germline V and J ends were trimmed by 5 bases and 0 bases, with 10 bases remaining between them. The CDR3 loop spans 14 amino acids. The CDR3 bases are TGTGCCAGCAGTATAGGACACATGAACACTGAAGCTTTCTTT. Its translation: CASSIGHMNTEAFF.

The gene calls are TRBV28 and TRBJ2-5; D not resolved. Germline V gene sequence: CDR1 MDHEN, CDR2 SYDVKM. The germline V and J ends were trimmed by 6 bases and 3 bases, with 11 bases remaining between them. CDR3 length: 13 amino acids. CDR3 amino acids: CASSRGNEETQYF. The DNA for the CDR3 is TGTGCCAGCAGCCGTGGAAACGAAGAGACCCAGTACTTC.

The chain has TRBV3-1 and TRBJ1-5; D call uncertain. V lost 1 base and J 7 bases, leaving 8 bases between the germline ends. Per the germline V gene, CDR1 is LGHDT and CDR2 is YNNKEL (reference sequence). The CDR3 is made up of 13 amino acids. For the CDR3, the DNA is TGTGCCAGCAGCCAAGCTGAAGTGCAGCCCCAGCATTTT. This sequence encodes CASSQAEVQPQHF. The full variable domain, with the rest looked up from reference TRBV3-1 and TRBJ1-5, is DTAVSQTPKYLVTQMGNDKSIKCEQNLGHDTMYWYKQDSKKFLKIMFSYNNKELIINETVPNRFSPKSPDKAHLNLHINSLELGDSAVYFCASSQAEVQPQHFGDGTRLSIL.

The rearrangement joins TRBV27 to TRBJ2-3, with TRBD2 matching 10 bases. The junction had 3 bases not matched to a gene; V was cut back by 3 bases and J by 0 bases. Per the germline V gene, CDR1 is MNHEY and CDR2 is SMNVEV (reference sequence). CDR3 length: 16 amino acids. CDR3: CASSFLAGASTDTQYF. In nucleotides, the CDR3 is TGTGCCAGCAGTTTCCTAGCGGGGGCCAGCACAGATACGCAGTATTTT.

This clonotype was recorded many times. V is TRBV5-1 and J is TRBJ1-2, with D maybe TRBD1 (5 bases). The CDR3 has 14 amino acids. CDR1 is SGHRS and CDR2 is YFSETQ in the germline V gene. Trimming removed 4 bases at V and 0 bases at J, with 10 bases between. The CDR3 DNA reads as TGCGCCAGCAGCCACAGGTATTCTAACTATGGCTACACCTTC. Protein sequence: CASSHRYSNYGYTF.

This clonotype was counted at least ten times. The chain carries TRBV7-2 and TRBJ1-6; a weak D match, TRBD1 (6 bases). The V gene lost 5 bases and the J gene lost 11 bases, with 16 bases spanning the gap. Germline CDR1 SGHTA, CDR2 FQGNSA. This CDR3 is 14 amino acids long. The CDR3 sequence: CASSLGGAGTPLHF. In nucleotides, the CDR3 is TGTGCCAGCAGCCTCGGGGGGGCTGGCACACCCCTCCACTTT. Combining the CDR3 with reference TRBV7-2 and TRBJ1-6 gives the whole variable domain GAGVSQSPSNKVTEKGKDVELRCDPISGHTALYWYRQSLGQGLEFLIYFQGNSAPDKSGLPSDRFSAERTGGSVSTLTIQRTQQEDSAVYLCASSLGGAGTPLHFGNGTRLTVT.

This clonotype was counted a few times. The rearrangement joins TRBV24-1 to TRBJ2-1; 10 bases are shared with TRBD1. The CDR3 is made up of 16 amino acids. V lost 4 bases and J lost 6; bases outside the gene matches: 8. The germline V gene encodes CDR1 KGHDR and CDR2 SFDVKD. The chain's CDR3 is CATSDRGQGVGNEQFF. The CDR3 region has the DNA TGTGCCACCAGTGACCGCGGACAGGGGGTAGGCAATGAGCAGTTCTTC.

This chain connects TRBV28 to TRBJ1-6; D is ambiguous. Trimming cost V 7 bases and J 10 bases, with 14 bases left between them. This CDR3 has 13 amino acids. CDR1 and CDR2 (germline): MDHEN, SYDVKM. CDR3 sequence reads: CASKRSTESPLHF. DNA of the CDR3: TGTGCCAGCAAGAGGTCTACGGAGTCACCCCTCCACTTT.

This clonotype came up a few times. One end of the junction fails to match germline, which may point to a read error. J is TRBJ1-1 and V is TRBV12-3 or TRBV12-4; maybe TRBD1 (5 bases). The CDR3 totals 14 residues. Here the CDR3 reads CASSPVGGDTEVFF. The CDR3 bases are TGTGCCAGCAGCCCCGTGGGGGGTGACACTGAAGTTTTCTTT.

The V and J genes are TRBV5-1 and TRBJ2-3; D unclear. With 0 bases removed from V and 0 bases from J, the gap between germline ends came to 8 bases. Germline V gives CDR1 SGHRS, CDR2 YFSETQ. The CDR3 contains 15 residues. The CDR3 DNA reads TGCGCCAGCAGCTTGGCCCGGACGAGCACAGATACGCAGTATTTT. Protein sequence: CASSLARTSTDTQYF.

The chain uses TRBV5-1 and TRBJ1-1, with TRBD1 matching 7 bases. CDR1 and CDR2 (germline): SGHRS, YFSETQ. The CDR3 is 15 amino acids. Trimming at V came to 3 bases and at J to 1 base, leaving 6 bases not matched to a gene. The CDR3: CASSWSRTGNTEAFF. The CDR3 nucleotides read TGCGCCAGCAGCTGGTCCCGGACAGGGAACACTGAAGCTTTCTTT.

This clonotype has a count of ten or more. CDR3 nucleotides: TGCAGCGTCATAGCCACCGGGGAGCTGTTTTTT. Its translation: CSVIATGELFF. The genes are TRBV29-1 and TRBJ2-2; no clear D. V was shortened by 6 bases and J by 4 bases, with 6 bases between the two germline ends. Germline assignment: CDR1 SQVTM and CDR2 ANQGSEA. The CDR3 contains 11 residues.

The chain recombines TRBV4-3 with TRBJ2-2; D may correspond to TRBD1 or TRBD2 (5 bases each). V was pared by 4 bases and J by 7 bases, with 13 bases between. Germline CDR1 is LGHNA and CDR2 is YSLEER. The length of the CDR3 is 14 residues. Here the CDR3 DNA reads TGCGCCAGCAGCCTGAGGGGCGGCAGCGGGGAGCTGTTTTTT. Encoded protein: CASSLRGGSGELFF.

This clonotype appeared many times. The chain combines TRBV7-2 with TRBJ2-3; D is undetermined. This CDR3 contains 15 residues. CDR1 and CDR2 from the germline V gene are SGHTA and FQGNSA. Trimming took off 1 base at V and 7 bases at J, with 15 bases between the two ends. Here the CDR3 reads CASSLEGSVFNTQYF. CDR3 nucleotides: TGTGCCAGCAGCTTAGAAGGGTCCGTTTTCAATACGCAGTATTTT.